Listed below are T cell receptor beta chains from one sample, sequenced in a study of shared clonotypes between healthy human individuals. The data were produced by immunoSEQ multiplex PCR, yet TCRdb's version contains in-frame clones alone and is incomplete. The repertoire includes approximately 590,000 clones, 95% to 96% of them detected once, and approximately 0.1% sits in the top ten. Sequenced: naive CD8+ T cells sorted from blood. These receptors were collected from a woman in her 30s in good health. Both conserved end residues are part of each CDR3. D genes are given only for firm matches. The listing skips clone size in some rows; elsewhere it reads once, few, many or a size class.

J gene	V gene	D gene	clone size	CDR3 DNA	CDR3 protein
TRBJ2-2	TRBV5-1	TRBD1	-	TGCGCCAGCGACGGGACAGGGGGCACCGGGGAGCTGTTTTTT	CASDGTGGTGELFF
TRBJ2-1	TRBV7-6	-	-	TGTGCCAGCAGCTTAGAACTAGGATCCGCGAATGAGCAGTTCTTC	CASSLELGSANEQFF
TRBJ2-2	TRBV7-9	-	few	TGTGCCAGCAGCTTAGGTCCCGGGGAGCTGTTTTTT	CASSLGPGELFF
TRBJ2-7	TRBV6-1	TRBD2	-	TGTGCCAGCAATTATTGGGAGGGCCTCTCCTACGAGCAGTACTTC	CASNYWEGLSYEQYF
TRBJ2-7	TRBV28	TRBD1	-	TGTGCCACCCGGACAGGGATGACCTACGAGCAGTACTTC	CATRTGMTYEQYF
TRBJ2-7	TRBV6-5	-	-	TGTGCCAGCACAAACAGGCGAGTGGGGGACGAGCAGTACTTC	CASTNRRVGDEQYF
TRBJ2-1	TRBV28	TRBD2	-	TGTGCCAGCGGAAATCTAGCGGGAGTTTACAATGAGCAGTTCTTC	CASGNLAGVYNEQFF
TRBJ2-1	TRBV6-5	TRBD2	-	TGTGCCAGCAGTTACTCGCTAGCGGGAGGGCCATATGAGCAGTTCTTC	CASSYSLAGGPYEQFF
TRBJ2-7	TRBV28	-	-	TGTGCCAGCAGTTTACCGGGACTTTACTACGAGCAGTACTTC	CASSLPGLYYEQYF
TRBJ2-1	TRBV25-1	-	-	TGTGCCAGCAGTGACTGGTCGAAAAATAGGGATGAGCAGTTCTTC	CASSDWSKNRDEQFF
TRBJ2-1	TRBV27	TRBD2	-	TGTGCCAGCAGTCCAACCTCGGGACTAGCGAATGAGCAGTTCTTC	CASSPTSGLANEQFF
TRBJ2-5	TRBV7-8	TRBD2	-	TGTGCCAGCAGCTTACTGTCTAGCGGGCCGAAAGAGACCCAGTACTTC	CASSLLSSGPKETQYF
TRBJ2-3	TRBV6-1	-	-	TGTGCCAGCAGTGAATCTGGGGCAGCAGATACGCAGTATTTT	CASSESGAADTQYF
TRBJ2-5	TRBV2	TRBD1	-	TGTGCCAGCAGTGAAAGCAGGGGGATTTTACAGACCCAGTACTTC	CASSESRGILQTQYF
TRBJ1-1	TRBV19	-	-	TGTGCCAGTAGTATCGGACCGTCTAGAAACACTGAAGCTTTCTTT	CASSIGPSRNTEAFF
TRBJ2-3	TRBV11-2	-	once	TGTGCCAGCAGTTTCAGAGGGCTAGTTCGGGTAGATACGCAGTATTTT	CASSFRGLVRVDTQYF
TRBJ1-4	TRBV11-2	TRBD1	-	TGTGCCAGCAGCTTAGCGTTAACAGGGGGAGGGAAACTGTTTTTT	CASSLALTGGGKLFF
TRBJ2-7	TRBV6-6	-	-	TGTGCCAGCCCCTCTAGGGACGAGCAGTACTTC	CASPSRDEQYF
TRBJ2-7	TRBV2	-	-	TGTGCCAACACCAACCGGGACACCTCCTACGAGCAGTACTTC	CANTNRDTSYEQYF
TRBJ2-1	TRBV4-1	-	-	TGCGCCAGCAGCCCTAGGGCCGGGGGCTACAATGAGCAGTTCTTC	CASSPRAGGYNEQFF
TRBJ2-3	TRBV27	TRBD2	-	TGTGCCAGCAGTTTACAGGGACTAGCGGGAGGGCAAAAAGATACGCAGTATTTT	CASSLQGLAGGQKDTQYF
TRBJ1-2	TRBV27	-	-	TGTGCCAGCAGTTTAGGGCAGGGGTATAATGGCTACACCTTC	CASSLGQGYNGYTF
TRBJ2-5	TRBV28	TRBD2	-	TGTGCCAGCACACCAGCGGGAGGATCGGAGACCCAGTACTTC	CASTPAGGSETQYF
TRBJ2-1	TRBV13	TRBD2	-	TGTGCCAGCAGCATACGGGGGGATGAGCAGTTCTTC	CASSIRGDEQFF
TRBJ2-4	TRBV30	TRBD2	-	TGTGCCTGGAGTGTGGGTAGCGGGATAGGGAGAAACATTCAGTACTTC	CAWSVGSGIGRNIQYF
TRBJ2-7	TRBV13	TRBD1	-	TGTGCCAGCAGCTCCGACAGGGGGCGATACGAGCAGTACTTC	CASSSDRGRYEQYF
TRBJ2-7	TRBV6-1	TRBD2	-	TGTGCCAGCAGTGAAGCGGCGGGGGAAGAGCAGTACTTC	CASSEAAGEEQYF
TRBJ2-1	TRBV28	-	once	TGTGCCAGCAGTTTAGGGGAATACAATGAGCAGTTCTTC	CASSLGEYNEQFF
TRBJ1-1	TRBV6-1	TRBD1	-	TGTGCCAGCAGTGAGACAGGGGGCGGAACTGAAGCTTTCTTT	CASSETGGGTEAFF
TRBJ1-4	TRBV19	-	-	TGTGCCAGTAGTACCAGACACTCAACTAATGAAAAACTGTTTTTT	CASSTRHSTNEKLFF
TRBJ1-2	TRBV28	-	once	TGTGCCAGCACGCTAAGGGGGGTTGGAGAGGGCTACACCTTC	CASTLRGVGEGYTF
TRBJ2-5	TRBV25-1	TRBD2	-	TGTGCCAGCAGTGGGGACTATCAAGAGACCCAGTACTTC	CASSGDYQETQYF
TRBJ1-5	TRBV19	-	-	TGTGCCATCCCTCAAAGCAATCAGCCCCAGCATTTT	CAIPQSNQPQHF
TRBJ1-1	TRBV2	-	-	TGTGCCAGCAGTGAAGATGTGAACACTGAAGCTTTCTTT	CASSEDVNTEAFF
TRBJ2-1	TRBV19	TRBD1	-	TGTGCCAGTAGTATATCAACCCGGGACAGGGTAAGGAATGAGCAGTTCTTC	CASSISTRDRVRNEQFF
TRBJ2-6	TRBV11-2	-	once	TGTGCCAGCAGCCAAAGTGCCATCCCCTCTGGGGCCAACGTCCTGACTTTC	CASSQSAIPSGANVLTF
TRBJ2-5	TRBV11-2	-	-	TGTGCCAGCAGAGAGGACCTAGCGCCGCAAGAGACCCAGTACTTC	CASREDLAPQETQYF
TRBJ2-6	TRBV5-1	-	once	TGCGCCAGCAGCTTGTTGGGTACACCCATCCTCTCTGGGGCCAACGTCCTGACTTTC	CASSLLGTPILSGANVLTF
TRBJ2-1	TRBV5-1	TRBD2	-	TGCGCCAGCAGCTTAGGGAGGGATAGCGGGAGGGTTGAGCAGTTCTTC	CASSLGRDSGRVEQFF
TRBJ2-2	TRBV27	-	-	TGTGCCAGCAGTTTGGGGGGCGGCGGGGAGCTGTTTTTT	CASSLGGGGELFF
TRBJ2-1	TRBV7-9	-	-	TGTGCCAGCGCGGCTAGCGAGTACAATGAGCAGTTCTTC	CASAASEYNEQFF
TRBJ2-7	TRBV5-4	-	once	TGTGCCAGCAGCCCGGATGGGGGGGAGCAGTACTTC	CASSPDGGEQYF
TRBJ2-5	TRBV6-1	-	-	TGTGCCAGCAGTGAGATCCCGGCCCCAGGGGCAGGGAAGGAAGAGACCCAGTACTTC	CASSEIPAPGAGKEETQYF
TRBJ1-4	TRBV11-2	-	-	TGTGCCAGCAGCTTAGGTGTGAATGAAAAACTGTTTTTT	CASSLGVNEKLFF